Each of the 20 T cell receptor beta chains below was sequenced from the same sample in a study of cytomegalovirus exposure and HLA in healthy donors. Libraries were prepared by immunoSEQ multiplex PCR; TCRdb keeps only in-frame clonotypes and omits some of them. In the table there are around 200,000 clones, roughly 80% of which are singletons. Sample: PBMCs. These receptors were taken from a woman aged 18 to 35 in good health and CMV-seropositive.

The J gene is TRBJ1-6, the V gene TRBV7-2; weak D call: TRBD1 (6 bases). The V end was cut by 2 bases, the J end by 7 bases, with 12 bases between. The CDR3 runs 15 residues. CDR1 is SGHTA and CDR2 is FQGNSA in the germline V gene. DNA of the CDR3: TGTGCCAGCAGCTTAATGCAGGGGAGAAATTCACCCCTCCACTTT. It encodes CASSLMQGRNSPLHF. The whole variable domain, filled in from reference TRBV7-2 and TRBJ1-6, reads GAGVSQSPSNKVTEKGKDVELRCDPISGHTALYWYRQSLGQGLEFLIYFQGNSAPDKSGLPSDRFSAERTGGSVSTLTIQRTQQEDSAVYLCASSLMQGRNSPLHFGNGTRLTVT.

The chain has TRBV6-4 and TRBJ2-3, with 8 bases aligning to TRBD1. Germline CDR1 is MRHNA and CDR2 is SNTAGT. Trimming removed 5 bases from V and 7 bases from J; junction bases left unmatched: 2. There are 12 residues in the CDR3. This CDR3 reads CASSTGGNTQYF. As DNA, the CDR3 is TGTGCCAGCAGTACAGGGGGGAATACGCAGTATTTT.

This chain connects TRBV5-6 to TRBJ2-2, with 12 bases fitting TRBD2. Germline V gives CDR1 SGHDT, CDR2 YYEEEE. CDR3 size: 17 residues. V lost 3 bases and J lost 6; bases outside the gene matches: 9. The CDR3 coding sequence is TGTGCCAGCAGCTGGGGAGCTAGCGGGGGGGTCCCCGGGGAGCTGTTTTTT. Amino acids: CASSWGASGGVPGELFF.

The chain combines TRBV7-2 with TRBJ2-7, with TRBD2 matching 9 bases. This CDR3 region has 15 residues. Germline lookup yields CDR1 SGHTA and CDR2 FQGNSA. V lost 1 base to trimming and J lost 3 bases; unmatched junction nucleotides: 4. CDR3 in amino acids: CASSLVAGGSYEQYF. In DNA, the CDR3 is TGTGCCAGCAGCTTAGTGGCGGGGGGGAGCTACGAGCAGTACTTC. The variable domain in full, completed from reference TRBV7-2 and TRBJ2-7, reads GAGVSQSPSNKVTEKGKDVELRCDPISGHTALYWYRQSLGQGLEFLIYFQGNSAPDKSGLPSDRFSAERTGGSVSTLTIQRTQQEDSAVYLCASSLVAGGSYEQYFGPGTRLTVT.

The chain links TRBV6-5 to TRBJ2-5; 11 bases map to TRBD1. The CDR3 loop spans 15 amino acids. Looked up from germline, CDR1 is MNHEY and CDR2 is SVGAGI. Trimming took 6 bases from V and 5 from J; bases not matched to a gene: 8. This CDR3 is CASSADRGRRETQYF. The CDR3 coding sequence is TGTGCCAGCAGCGCGGACAGGGGGCGCCGGGAGACCCAGTACTTC.

The chain links TRBV23-1 to TRBJ2-1; no firm D call. TRBV23-1 is an open reading frame, and its role is uncertain. V dropped 8 bases and J dropped 4 bases, with 18 bases sitting between them. The CDR3 sequence is 15 residues long. The DNA of the CDR3 is TGCGCCAGCCGCCCCCTTTGGAGACCTTACAATGAGCAGTTCTTC. Encoded protein: CASRPLWRPYNEQFF.

J is TRBJ2-3 and V is TRBV6-6, with no clear D. From germline, CDR1 is MNHNY and CDR2 SVGAGI (reference sequence). The V and J ends lost 6 bases and 5 bases respectively, with 9 bases between them. The CDR3 covers 12 residues. The CDR3 reads CASSQLGDTQYF. CDR3 DNA: TGTGCCAGCAGCCAACTTGGAGATACGCAGTATTTT.

V is TRBV6-1 and J is TRBJ1-4, with 7 nucleotides matching TRBD1. This CDR3 has 15 residues. V shed 0 bases, J shed 5 bases, and the junction held 3 bases outside the gene matches. Germline loops: CDR1 MNHNS, CDR2 SASEGT. The CDR3 DNA reads TGTGCCAGCAGTGAAGCGCCACAGGGGAATGAAAAACTGTTTTTT. It yields the protein CASSEAPQGNEKLFF.

The chain recombines TRBV2 with TRBJ1-1; the D gene is possibly TRBD1 (5 bases). From germline, CDR1 is SNHLY and CDR2 FYNNEI. Trimming shortened V by 2 bases and J by 4 bases, and 11 bases separated the two germline ends. The CDR3 sequence is 14 residues long. In nucleotides, the CDR3 is TGTGCCAGCAGTGAATGGCTTAGGGGCACTGAAGCTTTCTTT. It translates to CASSEWLRGTEAFF.

The chain links TRBV5-4 to TRBJ2-3, with 13 nucleotides matching TRBD2. This CDR3 has 15 amino acids. Germline CDR1 reads SGHNT; CDR2 reads YYREEE (reference sequence). J gave up 3 bases and V 4 bases, and 2 bases lay outside the gene matches. The CDR3, as DNA: TGTGCCAGCAGCACTAGCGGGGGGGCAACAGATACGCAGTATTTT. This translates into CASSTSGGATDTQYF.

The V gene is TRBV5-1, the J gene TRBJ2-2; D might be TRBD1 (6 bases). The CDR3 covers 15 residues. Germline values: CDR1 SGHRS, CDR2 YFSETQ. Deletions cut 4 bases from V and 5 bases from J, with 15 bases between. The CDR3 loop is CASSAGTLATGELFF. The CDR3 nucleotides are TGCGCCAGCAGCGCCGGGACACTCGCAACCGGGGAGCTGTTTTTT.

The chain links TRBV7-8 to TRBJ1-6, with 9 bases identical to TRBD1. The germline gives CDR1 SGHVS, CDR2 FQNEAQ. V shed 4 bases, J shed 8 bases, and the junction held 15 bases outside the gene matches. CDR3 size: 18 residues. CDR3 loop: CASSSFRDRDLVDSPLHF. CDR3 nucleotide sequence: TGTGCCAGCAGCTCATTCCGGGACAGGGACCTTGTTGATTCACCCCTCCACTTT.

The V and J genes are TRBV27 and TRBJ2-2, with a weak D call TRBD2 (6 bases). There are 15 residues in the CDR3. The germline V gene encodes CDR1 MNHEY and CDR2 SMNVEV (reference sequence). Deletions cut 5 bases from V and 1 base from J, with 11 bases between. This CDR3 reads CASSPDYLNTGELFF. The CDR3 DNA follows: TGTGCCAGCAGTCCGGACTATTTGAACACCGGGGAGCTGTTTTTT.

CDR3 region: CASSGDSGTRVTDTQYF. CDR3 nucleotides: TGTGCCAGCAGTGGCGACTCTGGGACTAGAGTCACAGATACGCAGTATTTT. This sequence joins TRBV6-1 and TRBJ2-3; TRBD2 matches at 8 bases. CDR1 MNHNS and CDR2 SASEGT come from the germline V gene. The CDR3 length is 17 residues. V gave up 4 bases and J gave up 2 bases; unmatched junction bases: 11.

The chain is built from TRBV30 and TRBJ2-7; 10 bases are shared with TRBD1. After removal of 0 bases from V and 3 bases from J, the junction contained 11 bases not matched to a gene. Germline assignment: CDR1 GTSNPN and CDR2 SVGIG (reference sequence). This CDR3 has 17 residues. This chain's CDR3 is CAWSVPLGQGGHYEQYF. The CDR3 bases are TGTGCCTGGAGTGTACCGCTTGGACAGGGGGGACACTACGAGCAGTACTTC.

The chain couples TRBV7-6 to TRBJ1-4, with a weak D call TRBD1 (5 bases). CDR1 is SGHVS and CDR2 is FNYEAQ in the germline V gene. The CDR3 spans 14 residues. V was shortened by 1 base and J by 8 bases, with 11 bases between the two germline ends. The CDR3 here is CASSLGQGSEKLFF. The DNA for the CDR3 is TGTGCCAGCAGCTTAGGGCAGGGCAGCGAAAAACTGTTTTTT.

The J gene is TRBJ1-3, the V gene TRBV11-2; 8 bases fit TRBD1. The CDR3 totals 14 residues. The trim removed 8 bases at V and 4 bases at J, leaving 7 bases unmatched. The germline gives CDR1 SGHAT, CDR2 FQNNGV. Written as DNA, the CDR3 is TGTGCCAGCCGCAGGGGGCCTGGAGGAAACACCATATATTTT. It is translated as CASRRGPGGNTIYF.

The sample holds a few counts of this clone. The chain is built from TRBV2 and TRBJ1-2; 8 nucleotides match TRBD1. Germline CDR1 and CDR2: SNHLY and FYNNEI. J was trimmed by 2 bases and V by 5 bases; bases with no gene match: 1. The CDR3 spans 13 residues. In DNA, the CDR3 is TGTGCCAGCAGTACAGGGGGGAACTATGGCTACACCTTC. Translated, it gives CASSTGGNYGYTF.

This chain joins TRBV6-5 and TRBJ2-7, with D uncertain. Germline CDR1 reads MNHEY; CDR2 reads SVGAGI. V lost 10 bases and J lost 3, with 19 bases in between. The CDR3 has 14 amino acids. The CDR3 reads CATSVGRRSYEQYF. DNA of the CDR3: TGTGCCACTAGTGTCGGCCGGCGGAGCTACGAGCAGTACTTC.

This chain uses TRBV9 with TRBJ1-3; D might be TRBD1 (5 bases). With 3 bases removed from V and 0 bases from J, the gap between germline ends came to 7 bases. The CDR3 is made up of 14 amino acids. Germline CDR1 is SGDLS and CDR2 is YYNGEE. CDR3 DNA sequence: TGTGCCAGCAGCGGAAGGGGCTCTGGAAACACCATATATTTT. Amino acid sequence: CASSGRGSGNTIYF.